The 30 T cell receptor beta chains given below trace back to one sample, sequenced in a study of blood T cell repertoires in COVID-19. Measured with immunoSEQ multiplex PCR; TCRdb has only the in-frame clones, and not every one. The table lists roughly 300,000 clones, approximately 90% of them singletons, with 2.3% in the top ten. The specimen sequenced was PBMCs or T cells enriched from blood (not recorded which). These receptors all come from a woman between 40 and 50 years old with acute COVID-19.

This chain connects TRBV4-2 to TRBJ1-1; 9 bases fit TRBD1. The CDR3 is made up of 16 amino acids. Germline CDR1 is LGHNA and CDR2 is YNFKEQ. J gave up 5 bases and V 5 bases, and 12 bases lay outside the gene matches. CDR3: CASSEGATGGTTEAFF. The CDR3 DNA is TGTGCCAGCAGCGAAGGAGCGACAGGGGGGACTACTGAAGCTTTCTTT.

V usage is TRBV5-1 and J usage is TRBJ1-1, with TRBD1 matching 9 bases. The CDR3 consists of 18 residues. The germline gives CDR1 SGHRS, CDR2 YFSETQ. After removal of 6 bases from V and 0 bases from J, the junction contained 15 bases not matched to a gene. CDR3 residues: CASTPRGGTGTMNTEAFF. The CDR3 nucleotides are TGCGCCAGCACTCCCCGAGGGGGGACAGGGACCATGAACACTGAAGCTTTCTTT.

V gene TRBV2 combines with J gene TRBJ1-6, with 9 bases identical to TRBD1. Germline trimming cut 4 bases from V and 7 bases from J; bases unmatched to any gene: 5. Germline assignment: CDR1 SNHLY and CDR2 FYNNEI. The CDR3 is 15 amino acids. CDR3 region: CASSGEGTGNSPLHF. The CDR3, as DNA: TGTGCCAGCAGTGGAGAGGGGACAGGGAATTCACCCCTCCACTTT.

The chain couples TRBV5-1 to TRBJ2-7, with D possibly matching TRBD1 (6 bases). Germline CDR1 SGHRS, CDR2 YFSETQ. The V gene lost 2 bases and the J gene lost 7 bases, with 13 bases spanning the gap. The CDR3 covers 13 residues. The CDR3 DNA sequence: TGCGCCAGCAGCTTAATGGGGGCAAGTGAGCAGTACTTC. Protein product: CASSLMGASEQYF.

V usage is TRBV20-1 and J usage is TRBJ1-2; no reliable D call. This CDR3 contains 11 residues. The germline CDR1 and CDR2 sequences are DFQATT and SNEGSKA (reference sequence). V gave up 5 bases and J gave up 4 bases, with 8 bases separating them. The DNA of the CDR3 is TGCAGTGCTCCGGGGAGCTATGGCTACACCTTC. This encodes CSAPGSYGYTF.

This clone has a single count. V usage is TRBV4-3 and J usage is TRBJ1-6; TRBD1 agrees at 7 bases. CDR1 and CDR2 from the germline V gene are LGHNA and YSLEER. V lost 0 bases and J lost 0; bases outside the gene matches: 5. This CDR3 contains 18 residues. This CDR3 reads CASSQDPGQSSYNSPLHF. The CDR3 DNA sequence: TGCGCCAGCAGCCAAGATCCGGGACAGAGCTCCTATAATTCACCCCTCCACTTT.

The chain is built from TRBV5-1 and TRBJ1-2; D is undetermined. Trimming left V 1 base short and J 3 bases short, with 7 bases between. The germline V gene has CDR1 SGHRS and CDR2 YFSETQ. The CDR3 consists of 13 residues. CDR3 in DNA: TGCGCCAGCAGCTTGTCGGTGGACTATGGCTACACCTTC. The encoded protein is CASSLSVDYGYTF.

The chain couples TRBV3-1 (or the pseudogene TRBV3-2) to TRBJ1-3, with D perhaps TRBD1 (5 bases). This CDR3 has 13 residues. Trimming pared 4 bases from V and 12 bases from J, leaving 16 bases between. CDR1 is LGHDT and CDR2 is YNNKEL in the germline V gene (reference sequence). The CDR3 nucleotides are TGTGCCAGCAGCCTCCGCGGGACGGGCATCATATATTTT. As protein: CASSLRGTGIIYF.

The genes are TRBV15 and TRBJ1-1; 7 bases are a match to TRBD1. From germline, CDR1 is LNHNV and CDR2 YYDKDF (reference sequence). This CDR3 region has 14 residues. Trimming at V came to 1 base and at J to 7 bases, leaving 6 bases not matched to a gene. DNA for the CDR3: TGTGCCACCAGCAGAGTGAGGGGGCTTAGTGAAGCTTTCTTT. Protein: CATSRVRGLSEAFF.

The chain joins TRBV28 to TRBJ2-3; TRBD2 matches 8 bases. V trimming: 1 base; J trimming: 5 bases; junction bases outside the gene matches: 2. In germline, CDR1 is MDHEN, CDR2 SYDVKM. This CDR3 comprises 14 residues. The CDR3 sequence: CASSLYTSGDTQYF. CDR3 bases: TGTGCCAGCAGTTTATACACTAGCGGAGATACGCAGTATTTT. The full variable domain, its missing parts supplied by reference TRBV28 and TRBJ2-3, is DVKVTQSSRYLVKRTGEKVFLECVQDMDHENMFWYRQDPGLGLRLIYFSYDVKMKEKGDIPEGYSVSREKKERFSLILESASTNQTSMYLCASSLYTSGDTQYFGPGTRLTVL.

This clone occurred once. The chain combines TRBV7-9 with TRBJ1-2; 9 bases are shared with TRBD1. V shed 5 bases, J shed 8 bases, and the junction held 9 bases outside the gene matches. CDR3 length: 14 amino acids. Germline lookup yields CDR1 SEHNR and CDR2 FQNEAQ (reference sequence). CDR3 residues: CASSPGGTGQGYTF. The CDR3 DNA sequence: TGTGCCAGCAGCCCGGGCGGGACAGGGCAAGGCTACACCTTC.

The J gene is TRBJ1-5, the V gene TRBV28, with 7 bases fitting TRBD1. The V segment lost 8 bases and the J segment 0 bases; nucleotides outside the gene matches: 4. The CDR3 is 14 amino acids. The germline V gene encodes CDR1 MDHEN and CDR2 SYDVKM. The CDR3: CASARGNSNQPQHF. The CDR3 bases are TGTGCCAGCGCCAGGGGGAATAGCAATCAGCCCCAGCATTTT. The full variable domain, in which reference TRBV28 and TRBJ1-5 provide the parts outside the CDR3, is DVKVTQSSRYLVKRTGEKVFLECVQDMDHENMFWYRQDPGLGLRLIYFSYDVKMKEKGDIPEGYSVSREKKERFSLILESASTNQTSMYLCASARGNSNQPQHFGDGTRLSIL.

This clone turned up a few times. The V call is TRBV30, the J call TRBJ1-1; D is perhaps TRBD1 (5 bases). CDR1 GTSNPN and CDR2 SVGIG come from the germline V gene (reference sequence). Trimming left V 3 bases short and J 7 bases short, with 12 bases between. The CDR3 extends over 12 amino acids. The CDR3 nucleotides are TGTGCCTGGAGCCCTCGGAGGGGTGAAGCTTTCTTT. Translating gives CAWSPRRGEAFF.

The genes are TRBV7-8 and TRBJ1-6; TRBD1 matches 10 bases. The V and J ends lost 6 bases and 7 bases, in that order; junction bases with no gene match: 6. This CDR3 is 15 amino acids long. Germline assignment: CDR1 SGHVS and CDR2 FQNEAQ. The CDR3 DNA follows: TGTGCCAGCAGACCGCGGACAGGGGGAAATTCACCCCTCCACTTT. Its protein product is CASRPRTGGNSPLHF.

This clone was seen only once. The rearrangement uses TRBV7-9 and TRBJ2-7, with D maybe TRBD1 (6 bases). The CDR3 covers 15 residues. The V gene's germline CDR1 is SEHNR and CDR2 FQNEAQ (reference sequence). V lost 5 bases and J lost 1, with 15 bases in between. The CDR3, as DNA: TGTGCCAGCAGCCGAGGCCGGGACAAGTCCTACGAGCAGTACTTC. Protein sequence: CASSRGRDKSYEQYF.

Only one count was recorded for this clone. The chain is built from TRBV24-1 and TRBJ2-3, with D possibly being TRBD2 (5 bases). V was clipped by 1 base and J by 1 base, with 5 bases between them. The CDR3 has 14 amino acids. Germline V CDR1 and CDR2: KGHDR, SFDVKD. For the CDR3, the DNA is TGTGCCACCAGTGATTTCGGGGGCACAGATACGCAGTATTTT. Translating gives CATSDFGGTDTQYF.

The J gene is TRBJ2-7, the V gene TRBV7-9, with unresolved D. V lost 7 bases, J lost 3 bases, and 13 bases lay in between. The CDR3 consists of 13 residues. CDR1 is SEHNR, CDR2 FQNEAQ, per germline (reference sequence). Here the CDR3 DNA reads TGTGCCAGCATTCCTCCGGTCGGCTACGAGCAGTACTTC. Translating gives CASIPPVGYEQYF.

The gene calls are TRBV6-5 and TRBJ2-7; D ambiguous. CDR1 and CDR2 (germline): MNHEY, SVGAGI. Trimming left V 3 bases short and J 3 bases short, with 9 bases between. This CDR3 has 13 amino acids. CDR3 residues: CASSYYNNYEQYF. As DNA, the CDR3 is TGTGCCAGCAGTTATTACAACAACTACGAGCAGTACTTC.

This chain connects TRBV28 to TRBJ1-5; 10 positions match TRBD1. The CDR3 consists of 19 residues. Looked up from germline, CDR1 is MDHEN and CDR2 is SYDVKM. Trimming removed 2 bases from V and 9 bases from J; junction bases left unmatched: 19. The CDR3 DNA reads TGTGCCAGCAGTTTAGCGAATTCCGGGACAGGGGCCATCATAGGGCCCCAGCATTTT. This sequence encodes CASSLANSGTGAIIGPQHF.

This sequence joins TRBV5-1 and TRBJ2-1, with 9 bases that match TRBD2. J gave up 9 bases and V 4 bases, and 8 bases lay outside the gene matches. The CDR3 covers 14 residues. Germline V gene sequence: CDR1 SGHRS, CDR2 YFSETQ. The CDR3 DNA follows: TGCGCCAGCAGCGAGGGACTAGCAGCGGGTGAGCAGTTCTTC. The encoded protein is CASSEGLAAGEQFF.

For this clone: This specimen includes other DNA sequences encoding the same CDR3. The chain links TRBV15 to TRBJ2-3; 9 positions agree with TRBD2. The CDR3 has 16 residues. J lost 2 bases, V lost 1 base, and 4 bases had no gene match. Germline V gene sequence: CDR1 LNHNV, CDR2 YYDKDF (reference sequence). The CDR3 loop reads CATSRVLAGLTDTQYF. The CDR3 DNA is TGTGCCACCAGCAGAGTTCTAGCGGGGCTCACAGATACGCAGTATTTT.

J is TRBJ2-7 and V is TRBV6-5; TRBD2 matches 8 bases. The CDR3 sequence is 14 residues long. With V trimmed by 0 bases and J by 6 bases, 4 bases remained unmatched. Germline CDR1 is MNHEY and CDR2 is SVGAGI. CDR3 amino acids: CASSYSGGRREQYF. The CDR3 nucleotides read TGTGCCAGCAGTTACTCGGGCGGGAGGCGCGAGCAGTACTTC.

The rearrangement links TRBV14 to TRBJ2-1; 7 nucleotides line up with TRBD2. The CDR3 contains 15 residues. V was clipped by 4 bases and J by 3 bases; unmatched bases: 6. The germline CDR1 and CDR2 sequences are SGHDN and FVKESK. The CDR3 DNA reads TGTGCCAGCAGCCCGAGGTCTAGCGGCTACAATGAGCAGTTCTTC. Translating it yields CASSPRSSGYNEQFF.

This clone occurred a few times. The V gene is TRBV21-1, the J gene TRBJ2-7; TRBD2, the table's D call, lacks a check against the DNA. TRBV21-1 is recorded as a pseudogene. The CDR3 has 14 amino acids. The CDR3 sequence is CASSSPSGAYEQYF. The DNA of the CDR3 is TGTGCCAGCAGCTCCCCTAGCGGTGCCTACGAGCAGTACTTC.

CDR3 sequence (DNA): TGCGCCAGCAGCCATAGTCAGGGGCGCACGTACAAAAACATTCAGTACTTC. Its protein product is CASSHSQGRTYKNIQYF. This chain connects TRBV5-1 to TRBJ2-4; D possibly corresponds to TRBD1 (6 bases). Trimming cost V 4 bases and J 3 bases, with 20 bases left between them. CDR3 length equals 17 residues. Looked up from germline, CDR1 is SGHRS and CDR2 is YFSETQ.

This chain uses TRBV19 with TRBJ2-7; D not certain. Trimming stripped 4 bases from V and 4 bases from J, with 11 bases between. Germline CDR1 is LNHDA and CDR2 is SQIVND (reference sequence). The CDR3 covers 13 residues. CDR3 bases: TGTGCCAGTAGTAGATACTTTCGGTACGAGCAGTACTTC. It encodes CASSRYFRYEQYF.

The chain couples TRBV28 to TRBJ2-1; 9 bases align to TRBD2. Trimming at V came to 1 base and at J to 6 bases, leaving 4 bases not matched to a gene. Germline lookup yields CDR1 MDHEN and CDR2 SYDVKM. CDR3 length equals 15 residues. The CDR3, as DNA: TGTGCCAGCAGTTTATCGAGCGGGGGGACCAATGAGCAGTTCTTC. Translation: CASSLSSGGTNEQFF.

V gene TRBV4-1 combines with J gene TRBJ1-5, with D hard to call. Looked up from germline, CDR1 is MGHRA and CDR2 is YSYEKL. V lost 3 bases, J lost 0 bases, and 9 bases lay in between. The CDR3 has 15 amino acids. CDR3 in DNA: TGCGCCAGCAGCCAGTACGCGAATAGCAATCAGCCCCAGCATTTT. Amino acid sequence: CASSQYANSNQPQHF.

The V and J genes are TRBV2 and TRBJ1-2, with D tentatively TRBD1 (6 bases). Germline CDR1 and CDR2: SNHLY and FYNNEI. This CDR3 comprises 13 residues. Trimming left V 4 bases short and J 5 bases short, with 11 bases between. The CDR3 DNA follows: TGTGCCAGCAGTGTGGACAGTCAGTATGGCTACACCTTC. Amino acids: CASSVDSQYGYTF.

The V call is TRBV5-1, the J call TRBJ1-4; unclear D gene. Trimming removed 2 bases at V and 8 bases at J, with 13 bases between. Germline assignment: CDR1 SGHRS and CDR2 YFSETQ. The CDR3 is 14 residues long. In nucleotides, the CDR3 is TGCGCCAGCAGCTTAGGACTGATGGAAGAAAAACTGTTTTTT. It codes for CASSLGLMEEKLFF. Filled out from reference TRBV5-1 and TRBJ1-4, the complete variable domain reads KAGVTQTPRYLIKTRGQQVTLSCSPISGHRSVSWYQQTPGQGLQFLFEYFSETQRNKGNFPGRFSGRQFSNSRSEMNVSTLELGDSALYLCASSLGLMEEKLFFGSGTQLSVL.